Listed below are T cell receptor beta chains from one sample, sequenced in a study of blood T cell repertoires in COVID-19. Profiled with immunoSEQ multiplex PCR; TCRdb holds only in-frame clones, not every one. The sample records hundreds of thousands of clones, about 91% being singletons. Sample: peripheral blood. These receptors were taken from an older woman with acute or convalescent COVID-19. Both conserved end residues are part of each CDR3. A D gene is named only where the DNA matches it firmly.

CDR3 DNA: TGTGCCAGCAGCACCGGGGAGACAGGGTTGAGATCACCCCTCCACTTT
CDR3 protein: CASSTGETGLRSPLHF
D gene: TRBD1
J gene: TRBJ1-6
V gene: TRBV13

CDR3 DNA: TGTGCCAGCAGTTTGGCCGGGACAGCCCTTAACTATGGCTACACCTTC
CDR3 protein: CASSLAGTALNYGYTF
D gene: TRBD1
J gene: TRBJ1-2
V gene: TRBV28

CDR3 DNA: TGCGCCAGCAGCCAAGAATTCAACACAGATACGCAGTATTTT
CDR3 protein: CASSQEFNTDTQYF
D gene: NA
J gene: TRBJ2-3
V gene: TRBV4-1

CDR3 DNA: TGTGCCAGCTCGCGACGGACTAGCGGGATAGATTGGAATGAGCAGTTCTTC
CDR3 protein: CASSRRTSGIDWNEQFF
D gene: TRBD2
J gene: TRBJ2-1
V gene: TRBV18

CDR3 DNA: TGTGCCAGCTCACCTCGTCAGGGGGCAGGTGAAAAACTGTTTTTT
CDR3 protein: CASSPRQGAGEKLFF
D gene: TRBD1
J gene: TRBJ1-4
V gene: TRBV18

CDR3 DNA: TGTGCCAGCAGCCACAGGGGGCGTCCCTATGGCTACACCTTC
CDR3 protein: CASSHRGRPYGYTF
D gene: TRBD1
J gene: TRBJ1-2
V gene: TRBV3-1/TRBV3-2

CDR3 DNA: TGCGCCAGCAGCATAGGAGGCTATGAGCAGTTCTTC
CDR3 protein: CASSIGGYEQFF
D gene: NA
J gene: TRBJ2-1
V gene: TRBV5-1

CDR3 DNA: TGTGCCAGCAGCCGCCGGACAGGAAATGAGCAGTTCTTC
CDR3 protein: CASSRRTGNEQFF
D gene: TRBD1
J gene: TRBJ2-1
V gene: TRBV3-1/TRBV3-2

CDR3 DNA: TGTGCCAGCAGCCGGGGACACCTGAACACCGGGGAGCTGTTTTTT
CDR3 protein: CASSRGHLNTGELFF
D gene: NA
J gene: TRBJ2-2
V gene: TRBV9

CDR3 DNA: TGTGCCAGCAGGGGACTAGCGGGGGCAATACAAGAGACCCAGTACTTC
CDR3 protein: CASRGLAGAIQETQYF
D gene: TRBD2
J gene: TRBJ2-5
V gene: TRBV2

CDR3 DNA: TGTGCCAGCAGCCCCCGACAGGGATCCGACACTGAAGCTTTCTTT
CDR3 protein: CASSPRQGSDTEAFF
D gene: TRBD1
J gene: TRBJ1-1
V gene: TRBV9

CDR3 DNA: TGTGCCATCCGAGATAGCACAGATACGCAGTATTTT
CDR3 protein: CAIRDSTDTQYF
D gene: NA
J gene: TRBJ2-3
V gene: TRBV10-3

CDR3 DNA: TGTGCCAGTAGTATGGACGGGAGCTCGGGGAATGAGCAGTTCTTC
CDR3 protein: CASSMDGSSGNEQFF
D gene: NA
J gene: TRBJ2-1
V gene: TRBV19

CDR3 DNA: TGTGCCTGGAGAATCGGGACAGCGAAAGAGACCCAGTACTTC
CDR3 protein: CAWRIGTAKETQYF
D gene: TRBD1
J gene: TRBJ2-5
V gene: TRBV30

CDR3 DNA: TGTGCCAGCAGTTACCGGCAGGGTTATCAGCCCCAGCATTTT
CDR3 protein: CASSYRQGYQPQHF
D gene: NA
J gene: TRBJ1-5
V gene: TRBV6-5

CDR3 DNA: TGTGCCAGCAGCCCAAACGGGGCAGGGAGGGGGAATTCACCCCTCCACTTT
CDR3 protein: CASSPNGAGRGNSPLHF
D gene: NA
J gene: TRBJ1-6
V gene: TRBV7-3